These 22 T cell receptor beta chains were all obtained from the same sample, sequenced in a study of regulatory T cells in long-lasting Graves disease. Regarding time point: newly diagnosed GD, antithyroid drugs for less than 3 months. PBMC-extracted RNA yielded the TCR library. To make TCR beta libraries, researchers used iRepertoire HTBI primers and Arm-PCR of CDR3 regions. TCRdb fed the multiplex PCR reads into MiXCR, producing one record per CDR3 protein. The data hold 540,000 or so distinct CDR3 sequences, with roughly 14% observed a single time. The sample was also linked to a second study, of T cells in Graves' hyperthyroidism and ophthalmopathy.

The source was peripheral blood mononuclear cells (PBMCs), collected at new diagnosis, from a patient treated with antithyroid drugs. These receptors all come from a man aged 25-40 years with Graves disease.

This clonotype was counted at least ten times. The chain employs TRBV2 and TRBJ1-1, with TRBD1 matching over 9 bases. V shed 4 bases and J 10 bases; nucleotides not matched to a gene: 7. Germline loops: CDR1 SNHLY, CDR2 FYNNEI. This CDR3 has 13 amino acids. CDR3 protein: CASSVGQGLRAFF. CDR3 nucleotide sequence: TGTGCCAGCAGTGTGGGACAGGGTTTAAGAGCTTTCTTT.

This clonotype has at least ten counts. The rearrangement links TRBV12-3 or TRBV12-4 to TRBJ2-7, with TRBD2 matching 14 bases. Losses at the gene ends were 7 bases for V and 3 bases for J; bases not matched to a gene: 5. The CDR3 spans 15 residues. The CDR3: CASIGLAGGLYEQYF. The CDR3 bases are TGTGCCAGCATCGGACTAGCGGGAGGCCTCTACGAGCAGTACTTC.

This clonotype was picked up a small number of times. A much larger clonotype is one base distant, so this may be a read error. V is TRBV12-3 or TRBV12-4 and J is TRBJ1-1; no clear D gene. The CDR3 contains 13 residues. The ends were cut back, 3 bases at V and 1 base at J, with 6 bases in the middle. In nucleotides, the CDR3 is TGTGCCAGCAGTTTCATACGGAACACTGAAGCTTTCTTT. Amino acids: CASSFIRNTEAFF.

This clonotype came up many times. J is TRBJ2-3 and V is TRBV10-1; D possibly matches TRBD1 or TRBD2 (6 bases each). The V end was cut by 4 bases, the J end by 2 bases, with 16 bases between. The CDR3 has 16 residues. Per the germline V gene, CDR1 is WNHNN and CDR2 is SYGVQD (reference sequence). Written as DNA, the CDR3 is TGCGCCAGCAGTGCCGCAGGGGCTAGCGACACAGATACGCAGTATTTT. Its protein is CASSAAGASDTDTQYF.

The CDR3 coding sequence is TGTGCCACCCGAACAGGGAGGGTGGGCACTGAAGCTTTCTTT. It is translated as CATRTGRVGTEAFF. The chain recombines TRBV19 with TRBJ1-1, with D possibly matching TRBD1 (6 bases). The CDR3 is 14 residues long. Deletions cut 10 bases from V and 4 bases from J, with 19 bases between. CDR1 is LNHDA, CDR2 SQIVND, per germline (reference sequence).

This clonotype appeared a few times. The rearrangement links TRBV20-1 to TRBJ2-4; D perhaps matches TRBD1 (7 bases). V was pared by 5 bases and J by 1 base, with 21 bases between. CDR1 and CDR2 from the germline V gene are DFQATT and SNEGSKA (reference sequence). The CDR3 extends over 17 amino acids. Written as DNA, the CDR3 is TGCAGTGCTTCAGGGGGACTCCTGGCTAGGGCCAAAAACATTCAGTACTTC. Its protein is CSASGGLLARAKNIQYF.

This clonotype turned up a few times. The chain recombines TRBV6-2 or TRBV6-3 with TRBJ2-2; D is possibly TRBD2 (5 bases). V was pared by 5 bases and J by 2 bases, with 12 bases between. CDR1 MNHEY and CDR2 SVGEGT come from the germline V gene. The CDR3 runs 15 residues. DNA for the CDR3: TGTGCCAGCAGTCCTGGGAGAATAAACACCGGGGAGCTGTTTTTT. This sequence encodes CASSPGRINTGELFF.

This clonotype was counted at least ten times. This chain joins TRBV7-9 and TRBJ1-5, with D possibly being TRBD1 (6 bases). Germline CDR1 reads SEHNR; CDR2 reads FQNEAQ (reference sequence). The germline V and J ends were trimmed by 3 bases and 3 bases, with 15 bases remaining between them. This CDR3 spans 16 amino acids. DNA for the CDR3: TGTGCCAGCAGCTTGCCAGGGGTGGCGGCCAATCAGCCCCAGCATTTT. Protein: CASSLPGVAANQPQHF. Based on the CDR3 plus reference TRBV7-9 and TRBJ1-5, the full variable domain is DTGVSQNPRHKITKRGQNVTFRCDPISEHNRLYWYRQTLGQGPEFLTYFQNEAQLEKSRLLSDRFSAERPKGSFSTLEIQRTEQGDSAMYLCASSLPGVAANQPQHFGDGTRLSIL.

This clonotype was counted at least ten times. This sequence joins TRBV12-3 or TRBV12-4 and TRBJ2-1, with 8 bases fitting TRBD2. The V gene end was trimmed by 5 bases and the J gene end by 7 bases; junction bases not matched to a gene: 10. The CDR3 extends over 15 amino acids. The CDR3 here is CASSLLGLARNEQFF. As DNA, the CDR3 is TGTGCCAGCAGTCTTCTCGGACTAGCCCGGAATGAGCAGTTCTTC.

This sequence joins TRBV7-3 and TRBJ1-6; D not certain. CDR1 is SGHTA, CDR2 FQGTGA, per germline. This CDR3 has 20 residues. Trimming removed 5 bases at V and 0 bases at J, with 23 bases between. The CDR3 loop is CASSPRVGELDSSYNSPLHF. In DNA form, the CDR3 reads TGTGCCAGCAGCCCGAGGGTTGGAGAGCTGGATAGCTCCTATAATTCACCCCTCCACTTT. Drawing the rest from reference TRBV7-3 and TRBJ1-6, the complete variable domain is GAGVSQTPSNKVTEKGKYVELRCDPISGHTALYWYRQSLGQGPEFLIYFQGTGAADDSGLPNDRFFAVRPEGSVSTLKIQRTERGDSAVYLCASSPRVGELDSSYNSPLHFGNGTRLTVT.

Note on this clonotype: A far larger clone is a single base away, which makes a read error likely. This chain uses TRBV6-2 or TRBV6-3 with TRBJ1-5, with TRBD1 identical over 7 bases. CDR3 size: 12 residues. V lost 7 bases and J lost 5; bases outside the gene matches: 2. Germline CDR1 and CDR2: MNHEY and SVGEGT. The CDR3 DNA reads TGTGCCAGCACGGGACAGCATCAGCCCCAGCATTTT. This codes for CASTGQHQPQHF.

Only a few counts were recorded for this clonotype. The chain carries TRBV7-8 and TRBJ2-2, with 11 bases lining up with TRBD2. Germline CDR1 and CDR2: SGHVS and FQNEAQ. The CDR3 sequence is 17 residues long. J gave up 6 bases and V 5 bases, and 11 bases lay outside the gene matches. The CDR3 nucleotides are TGTGCCAGCAGCCGACATCCTAGCGGGAGGAATGCCGGGGAGCTGTTTTTT. This encodes CASSRHPSGRNAGELFF.

This clonotype showed up many times. This chain uses TRBV28 with TRBJ2-5; tentatively, D is TRBD1 (7 bases). The germline V gene encodes CDR1 MDHEN and CDR2 SYDVKM. Trimming took off 6 bases at V and 6 bases at J, with 23 bases between the two ends. The CDR3 loop spans 16 amino acids. CDR3 in DNA: TGTGCCAGCAGCCTAGGGGGTCAGGGGGGAGTAAAGACCCAGTACTTC. This translates into CASSLGGQGGVKTQYF.

Details on this clonotype: This may come from a read error, since a much larger clone is one base off. The V and J genes are TRBV20-1 and TRBJ1-2, with TRBD1 matching over 9 bases. V shed 4 bases and J 3 bases; nucleotides not matched to a gene: 6. From germline, CDR1 is DFQATT and CDR2 SNEGSKA (reference sequence). CDR3 size: 14 residues. The CDR3 DNA is TGCAGTGCTATGAGGACAGGGGTGGACTATGGCTACACCTTC. Protein product: CSAMRTGVDYGYTF.

This clonotype was seen at least ten times. CDR3 protein: CASSLAGSSGANVLTF. The DNA for the CDR3 is TGTGCCAGCAGCTTAGCGGGTAGCTCTGGGGCCAACGTCCTGACTTTC. This chain uses TRBV7-9 with TRBJ2-6, with unresolved D. Deletions cut 0 bases from V and 0 bases from J, with 6 bases between. The germline V gene encodes CDR1 SEHNR and CDR2 FQNEAQ (reference sequence). The CDR3 length is 16 residues.

Many counts were recorded for this clonotype. V usage is TRBV27 and J usage is TRBJ2-7; a weak D match, TRBD1 (6 bases). CDR1 is MNHEY, CDR2 SMNVEV, per germline (reference sequence). This CDR3 has 14 residues. Trimming left V 4 bases short and J 2 bases short, with 12 bases between. The CDR3 DNA reads TGTGCCAGCAGTTCAGGACAGCTTACCTACGAGCAGTACTTC. This codes for CASSSGQLTYEQYF.

This clonotype occurred many times. The chain uses TRBV27 and TRBJ2-5, with 8 bases lining up with TRBD2. There are 15 residues in the CDR3. Germline V gives CDR1 MNHEY, CDR2 SMNVEV (reference sequence). The J segment lost 0 bases and the V segment lost 7 bases, leaving 7 bases of the junction unmatched. The CDR3 sequence is CASKRLAPYQETQYF. The CDR3 DNA reads TGTGCCAGCAAAAGACTAGCGCCGTACCAAGAGACCCAGTACTTC.

This clonotype was seen repeatedly, ten times or more. The gene calls are TRBV20-1 and TRBJ1-6; possible D gene TRBD1, 5 bases. The V end lost 6 bases, the J end lost 7 bases, and 16 bases lay between the germline ends. Germline V gives CDR1 DFQATT, CDR2 SNEGSKA (reference sequence). This CDR3 has 14 residues. CDR3 sequence: CSAAQGGPNSPLHF. The CDR3 nucleotides read TGCAGTGCCGCCCAGGGAGGGCCCAATTCACCCCTCCACTTT.

This clonotype was detected many times. The V call is TRBV7-8, the J call TRBJ1-4; D perhaps matches TRBD1 (5 bases). Trimming took off 1 base at V and 7 bases at J, with 16 bases between the two ends. Germline V gene lookup returns CDR1 SGHVS and CDR2 FQNEAQ. This CDR3 has 16 amino acids. This CDR3 is CASSLELGQGPEKLFF. The CDR3 nucleotides read TGTGCCAGCAGCTTAGAGCTCGGGCAGGGTCCTGAAAAACTGTTTTTT.

This clonotype was detected ten times or more. This chain links TRBV28 with TRBJ1-4, with TRBD1 matching 10 bases. After removal of 5 bases from V and 8 bases from J, the junction contained 8 bases not matched to a gene. The CDR3 has 15 amino acids. CDR1 and CDR2 from the germline V gene are MDHEN and SYDVKM. The CDR3 sequence is CASSPAGTGEEKLFF. The CDR3 DNA sequence: TGTGCCAGCAGTCCCGCCGGGACAGGGGAAGAAAAACTGTTTTTT. The entire variable domain, with the rest obtained from reference TRBV28 and TRBJ1-4, is as follows: DVKVTQSSRYLVKRTGEKVFLECVQDMDHENMFWYRQDPGLGLRLIYFSYDVKMKEKGDIPEGYSVSREKKERFSLILESASTNQTSMYLCASSPAGTGEEKLFFGSGTQLSVL.

This clonotype was seen only a few times. The chain links TRBV27 to TRBJ1-6; a weak D match, TRBD1 (5 bases). The V gene lost 2 bases and the J gene lost 9 bases, with 17 bases spanning the gap. The CDR3 is 16 residues long. The germline V gene has CDR1 MNHEY and CDR2 SMNVEV (reference sequence). The CDR3 protein is CASSLEWTRPISPLHF. The CDR3, as DNA: TGTGCCAGCAGTTTAGAGTGGACACGGCCGATTTCACCCCTCCACTTT.

The chain couples TRBV27 to TRBJ2-1; 7 bases line up with TRBD2. In germline, CDR1 is MNHEY, CDR2 SMNVEV (reference sequence). With 3 bases clipped from V and 7 bases from J, the junction kept 12 bases outside the gene matches. This CDR3 region has 16 residues. CDR3 loop: CASSFVGGVLRNEQFF. The CDR3 DNA reads as TGTGCCAGCAGTTTTGTTGGGGGGGTCCTTCGGAATGAGCAGTTCTTC.